These 19 T cell receptor beta chains originate from one sample sequenced in a study of T cells after yellow fever vaccination. MiXCR, run by TCRdb on the 5' RACE reads, gives a single entry per CDR3 protein. The profile covers about 430,000 distinct CDR3 sequences, with approximately 19% appearing a single time and 15% to 20% taken by the ten largest. This specimen was PBMCs, taken before the yellow fever booster vaccination. The receptors here all came from a man aged 18 to 29 who received the YFV17D yellow fever vaccine.

The J gene is TRBJ2-7, the V gene TRBV19, with D perhaps TRBD1 or TRBD2 (5 bases each). The length of the CDR3 is 13 residues. Looked up from germline, CDR1 is LNHDA and CDR2 is SQIVND (reference sequence). The V and J ends lost 10 bases and 3 bases respectively, with 16 bases between them. CDR3 region: CATEGIAIYEQYF. The CDR3 bases are TGTGCCACTGAGGGGATCGCAATCTACGAGCAGTACTTC.

This clonotype showed up just a few times. The rearrangement links TRBV11-2 to TRBJ1-1, with D unclear. The CDR3 is 15 residues long. CDR1 is SGHAT, CDR2 FQNNGV, per germline. Between the trimmed V and J ends, which lost 4 bases and 1 base, there was a span of 13 bases. In DNA, the CDR3 is TGTGCCAGCAGCTCTACCGGACTAGCGAACACTGAAGCTTTCTTT. Translation: CASSSTGLANTEAFF.

The V gene is TRBV7-3, the J gene TRBJ2-1; TRBD1 matches at 12 bases. Germline-derived CDR1 and CDR2 are SGHTA and FQGTGA. Trimming took 10 bases from V and 6 from J; bases not matched to a gene: 10. This CDR3 is built from 15 residues. The CDR3 sequence is CATQGTGGTGNEQFF. DNA for the CDR3: TGTGCCACGCAAGGGACAGGGGGCACCGGCAATGAGCAGTTCTTC. Variable domain in full (rest from reference TRBV7-3 and TRBJ2-1): GAGVSQTPSNKVTEKGKYVELRCDPISGHTALYWYRQSLGQGPEFLIYFQGTGAADDSGLPNDRFFAVRPEGSVSTLKIQRTERGDSAVYLCATQGTGGTGNEQFFGPGTRLTVL.

This clonotype has more than one count but fewer than ten. The chain links TRBV6-5 to TRBJ2-3, with 8 bases fitting TRBD2. This CDR3 spans 15 amino acids. V gave up 7 bases and J gave up 2 bases; unmatched junction bases: 8. CDR1 MNHEY and CDR2 SVGAGI come from the germline V gene. The CDR3: CASTLRRGDTDTQYF. DNA for the CDR3: TGTGCCAGCACCCTTCGGCGGGGGGACACAGATACGCAGTATTTT.

The chain uses TRBV20-1 and TRBJ1-2; D uncertain. V was shortened by 3 bases and J by 2 bases, with 13 bases between the two germline ends. The CDR3 has 14 amino acids. Germline V gene lookup returns CDR1 DFQATT and CDR2 SNEGSKA (reference sequence). DNA for the CDR3: TGCAGTGCTAGCTTGGTTGACAAAAACTATGGCTACACCTTC. Protein: CSASLVDKNYGYTF.

This chain links TRBV14 with TRBJ1-3; unclear D gene. The CDR3 loop spans 15 amino acids. Germline-derived CDR1 and CDR2 are SGHDN and FVKESK. V lost 1 base and J lost 0, with 7 bases in between. As DNA, the CDR3 is TGTGCCAGCAGCCAAGCGACAATCTCTGGAAACACCATATATTTT. Translated, it gives CASSQATISGNTIYF.

A note on this clonotype: A junction boundary mismatches the germline segment, possibly from a read error. The chain joins TRBV7-8 to TRBJ1-6, with D maybe TRBD1 (6 bases). The CDR3 consists of 13 residues. Germline CDR1 and CDR2: SGHVS and FQNEAQ. CDR3 bases: TGTGCCAGCAGCTTAGTTGGGGACACAGCCCTCGACTTT. Its protein is CASSLVGDTALDF.

This clonotype showed up just a few times. The chain recombines TRBV6-5 with TRBJ1-2; D is unclear. The CDR3 length is 13 residues. Per germline, CDR1 MNHEY and CDR2 SVGAGI. Trimming removed 7 bases at V and 4 bases at J, with 13 bases between. The chain's CDR3 is CASTIGLRYGYTF. In nucleotides, the CDR3 is TGTGCCAGCACCATCGGACTGCGCTATGGCTACACCTTC.

The chain combines TRBV5-1 with TRBJ2-6; possible D gene TRBD1, 6 bases. The V end lost 4 bases, the J end lost 0 bases, and 14 bases lay between the germline ends. CDR3 length: 17 residues. Germline V gene lookup returns CDR1 SGHRS and CDR2 YFSETQ. In nucleotides, the CDR3 is TGCGCCAGCAGCCCCCAGGGGTCCTTCTCTGGGGCCAACGTCCTGACTTTC. Amino acid sequence: CASSPQGSFSGANVLTF.

This clonotype was detected many times. This chain joins TRBV4-2 and TRBJ1-5; D not resolved. V shed 4 bases and J shed 2 bases, with 9 bases lying between them. Germline V gives CDR1 LGHNA, CDR2 YNFKEQ. CDR3 length: 14 residues. The CDR3 protein is CASSRQDGNQPQHF. The CDR3 DNA is TGTGCCAGCAGCCGCCAGGACGGCAATCAGCCCCAGCATTTT.

The chain uses TRBV7-9 and TRBJ1-6, with TRBD1 identical over 8 bases. The V and J ends lost 5 bases and 8 bases, in that order; junction bases with no gene match: 5. The germline V gene encodes CDR1 SEHNR and CDR2 FQNEAQ (reference sequence). The CDR3 covers 14 residues. CDR3 protein: CASSLGQGHSPLHF. In nucleotides, the CDR3 is TGTGCCAGCAGCCTAGGACAGGGACATTCACCCCTCCACTTT.

The chain joins TRBV24-1 to TRBJ2-3, with 9 bases lining up with TRBD1. Germline V gene lookup returns CDR1 KGHDR and CDR2 SFDVKD. V lost 3 bases to trimming and J lost 4 bases; unmatched junction nucleotides: 10. The CDR3 covers 17 residues. This CDR3 is CATSDPLTGGVADTQYF. Written as DNA, the CDR3 is TGTGCCACCAGTGATCCGTTGACAGGGGGGGTTGCAGATACGCAGTATTTT.

This clonotype was seen a few times. The CDR3 is CASSSLGGPAGELFF. Written as DNA, the CDR3 is TGCGCCAGCAGCTCCTTAGGGGGGCCTGCCGGGGAGCTGTTTTTT. The gene calls are TRBV5-1 and TRBJ2-2, with D possibly called TRBD1 or TRBD2 (6 bases each). Germline CDR1 is SGHRS and CDR2 is YFSETQ. V was shortened by 3 bases and J by 6 bases, with 15 bases between the two germline ends. CDR3 length equals 15 residues.

There are a few counts of this clonotype. The J gene is TRBJ2-7, the V gene TRBV10-3, with 8 bases aligning to TRBD2. This CDR3 spans 14 amino acids. Germline V gives CDR1 ENHRY, CDR2 SYGVKD. V trimming: 8 bases; J trimming: 3 bases; junction bases outside the gene matches: 9. In nucleotides, the CDR3 is TGTGCCATCTCGCGCGGGGGGACCCTCTACGAGCAGTACGTC. It specifies CAISRGGTLYEQYV.

The chain recombines TRBV12-3 or TRBV12-4 with TRBJ2-4; D is possibly TRBD1 (5 bases). The CDR3 spans 17 residues. Trimming cost V 0 bases and J 1 base, with 13 bases left between them. CDR3 loop: CASSLASQGRAKNIQYF. CDR3 nucleotides: TGTGCCAGCAGTTTAGCATCGCAGGGAAGGGCCAAAAACATTCAGTACTTC.

On this clonotype: One end of the junction fails to match germline, which may point to a read error. The rearrangement uses TRBV2 and TRBJ1-5, with a possible D match to TRBD1 (6 bases). Germline lookup yields CDR1 SNHLY and CDR2 FYNNEI. The length of the CDR3 is 15 residues. The CDR3 is CASRGRSGGNQPQHF. CDR3 nucleotides: TGTGCCAGCAGAGGGAGGAGTGGGGGCAACCAGCCCCAGCATTTT. Variable domain in full (rest from reference TRBV2 and TRBJ1-5): EPEVTQTPSHQVTQMGQEVILRCVPISNHLYFYWYRQILGQKVEFLVSFYNNEISEKSEIFDDQFSVERPDGSNFTLKIRSTKLEDSAMYFCASRGRSGGNQPQHFGDGTRLSIL.

The chain is built from TRBV10-3 and TRBJ2-7; 8 positions match TRBD1. The CDR3 consists of 17 residues. Looked up from germline, CDR1 is ENHRY and CDR2 is SYGVKD. V was clipped by 6 bases and J by 2 bases; unmatched bases: 15. The DNA of the CDR3 is TGTGCCATCAGCGGGACCCTACCGGGACAGGTAACCTACGAGCAGTACTTC. It yields the protein CAISGTLPGQVTYEQYF.

This chain connects TRBV7-7 to TRBJ2-7; no clear D gene. Germline V gene lookup returns CDR1 SSHAT and CDR2 FNYEAQ (reference sequence). This CDR3 has 13 amino acids. This CDR3 is CASSFGVFYEQYV. Written as DNA, the CDR3 is TGTGCTAGCAGCTTTGGCGTTTTCTACGAGCAGTACGTC.

This clonotype was seen repeatedly, ten times or more. The chain has TRBV7-2 and TRBJ1-2; D possibly corresponds to TRBD1 (5 bases). V was clipped by 4 bases and J by 8 bases, with 14 bases between them. Germline V gives CDR1 SGHTA, CDR2 FQGNSA. The CDR3 spans 13 residues. This CDR3 is CASSYQGSGGYTF. Here the CDR3 DNA reads TGTGCCAGCAGCTACCAGGGTTCTGGCGGCTACACCTTC.